These T cell receptor beta chains were read from a single sample in a study of beta chain features in type 1 diabetes. TCRdb's table, derived via immunoSEQ multiplex PCR, lists solely in-frame clones and lacks some. The sample yields over 55,000 clones, 40% to 65% seen once. The material sequenced was Tregs from blood. All receptors come from a middle-aged woman with type 1 diabetes. Both conserved end residues are part of each CDR3. D genes are given only for firm matches. For some rows the clone size is stated as once, few or many, or as a class when expanded; others skip it.

TRBJ2-7	TRBV10-3	NA	NA	CAISGSPREQYF	TGTGCCATCAGCGGTTCTCCTCGTGAGCAGTACTTC
TRBJ2-7	TRBV6-1	TRBD1	few	CASSPRTGSSDEQYF	TGTGCCAGCAGTCCGCGGACAGGGTCTTCCGACGAGCAGTACTTC
TRBJ2-2	TRBV6-5	TRBD1	NA	CASRTGTGAGELFF	TGTGCCAGCAGGACCGGGACAGGGGCCGGGGAGCTGTTTTTT
TRBJ2-3	TRBV28	TRBD1	once	CASFDQGASSTDTQYF	TGTGCCAGCTTTGACCAGGGGGCCTCTAGCACAGATACGCAGTATTTT
TRBJ2-5	TRBV27	NA	NA	CASSSAAETQYF	TGTGCCAGCAGTTCTGCAGCGGAGACCCAGTACTTC
TRBJ2-7	TRBV11-1	NA	NA	CASSRGQTPYEQYF	TGTGCCAGCAGCCGTGGACAGACACCCTACGAGCAGTACTTC
TRBJ2-3	TRBV30	TRBD2	NA	CAWSLASGWGDTQYF	TGTGCCTGGAGTTTGGCTAGCGGGTGGGGAGATACGCAGTATTTT
TRBJ1-4	TRBV6-6	NA	NA	CASSNGGVIRGEKLFF	TGTGCCAGCAGTAACGGGGGGGTTATCCGGGGTGAAAAACTGTTTTTT
TRBJ1-2	TRBV9	NA	NA	CASSDNFRPANYGYTF	TGTGCCAGCAGCGATAACTTCAGGCCGGCGAACTATGGCTACACCTTC
TRBJ2-5	TRBV6-6	TRBD2	few	CASSGGAVETQYF	TGTGCCTCCTCCGGGGGGGCTGTAGAGACCCAGTACTTC
TRBJ1-1	TRBV7-3	TRBD1	NA	CASSLIAGGMNTEAFF	TGTGCCAGCAGCTTAATCGCAGGGGGCATGAACACTGAAGCTTTCTTT
TRBJ2-2	TRBV5-1	TRBD1	NA	CASSIQGVNTGELFF	TGCGCCAGCAGCATACAGGGGGTGAACACCGGGGAGCTGTTTTTT
TRBJ2-7	TRBV5-1	NA	NA	CASSFPPRVEQYF	TGCGCCAGCAGCTTTCCTCCCCGGGTTGAGCAGTACTTC
TRBJ2-4	TRBV27	NA	few	CASSSTAGWDIQYF	TGTGCCAGCAGTTCCACGGCGGGGTGGGACATTCAGTACTTC
TRBJ2-5	TRBV30	NA	few	CAWSVQGETQYF	TGTGCCTGGAGTGTTCAGGGGGAGACCCAGTACTTC
TRBJ2-1	TRBV28	TRBD1	NA	CASRRDRGGFSSYNEQFF	TGTGCCAGCAGACGGGACAGGGGGGGTTTCAGCTCCTACAATGAGCAGTTCTTC
TRBJ1-6	TRBV7-9	NA	NA	CASSRAGAGSPLHF	TGTGCCAGCAGCCGGGCAGGGGCAGGGTCACCCCTCCACTTT
TRBJ1-2	TRBV4-1	NA	few	CASSQGLRGYYGYTF	TGCGCCAGCAGCCAAGGCCTCAGGGGTTACTATGGCTACACCTTC
TRBJ2-2	TRBV14	NA	NA	CASSQDWNTGELFF	TGTGCCAGCAGCCAAGACTGGAACACCGGGGAGCTGTTTTTT
TRBJ1-1	TRBV20-1	TRBD1	once	CSGPGQGEAFF	TGCAGTGGGCCCGGACAGGGTGAAGCTTTCTTT
TRBJ2-1	TRBV6-5	TRBD2	few	CASRGGRGEQFF	TGTGCCAGCAGGGGGGGGAGGGGTGAGCAGTTCTTC
TRBJ2-3	TRBV27	TRBD2	NA	CASSTLGGVTQYF	TGTGCCAGCAGTACCCTGGGGGGGGTTACGCAGTATTTT
TRBJ1-5	TRBV6-5	NA	NA	CASSYAGLAGQPQHF	TGTGCCAGCAGTTACGCGGGTTTAGCGGGTCAGCCCCAGCATTTT
TRBJ2-1	TRBV6-6	TRBD2	NA	CASSYSASGPFNEQFF	TGTGCCAGCAGTTACTCGGCTAGCGGGCCCTTCAATGAGCAGTTCTTC
TRBJ2-7	TRBV2	TRBD1	NA	CASRGTAYEQYF	TGTGCCAGCAGAGGGACAGCCTACGAGCAGTACTTC
TRBJ1-2	TRBV14	NA	few	CASSGGAYGYTF	TGTGCCAGCAGTGGGGGGGCCTATGGCTACACCTTC
TRBJ2-1	TRBV5-8	TRBD2	NA	CASSSPGTSGRGEQFF	TGTGCCAGCAGCTCGCCCGGGACTAGCGGGAGGGGTGAGCAGTTCTTC
TRBJ2-7	TRBV9	TRBD2	NA	CASSPLSGTSGEQYF	TGTGCCAGCAGCCCTTTAAGCGGGACTAGCGGCGAGCAGTACTTC
TRBJ1-1	TRBV4-1	NA	NA	CASSQDLWGGANTEAFF	TGCGCCAGCAGCCAAGATCTTTGGGGAGGAGCGAACACTGAAGCTTTCTTT
TRBJ1-5	TRBV15	NA	NA	CATSRDYGGTNQPQHF	TGTGCCACCAGCAGAGATTATGGGGGGACCAATCAGCCCCAGCATTTT
TRBJ1-5	TRBV7-8	NA	NA	CASSLINQPQHF	TGTGCCAGCAGCTTAATAAATCAGCCCCAGCATTTT
TRBJ2-5	TRBV7-3	NA	NA	CASGLSGGTQYF	TGTGCCAGCGGCTTAAGCGGAGGGACCCAGTACTTC
TRBJ2-3	TRBV7-3	TRBD1	few	CASSLMGQGTDTQYF	TGTGCCAGCAGCTTAATGGGACAGGGCACAGATACGCAGTATTTT
TRBJ1-5	TRBV30	NA	NA	CAWSVGGEGPQHF	TGTGCCTGGAGTGTAGGAGGGGAGGGACCCCAGCATTTT
TRBJ2-6	TRBV5-1	TRBD1	NA	CASSLEGGTGFYSGANVLTF	TGCGCCAGCAGCTTGGAAGGTGGGACAGGGTTTTACTCTGGGGCCAACGTCCTGACTTTC
TRBJ1-3	TRBV7-9	TRBD1	few	CASSPWTGTSGNTIYF	TGTGCCAGCAGCCCCTGGACAGGGACCTCTGGAAACACCATATATTTT
TRBJ1-3	TRBV5-1	NA	few	CASSPSQARGGNTIYF	TGCGCCAGCAGCCCGTCGCAAGCCAGGGGTGGAAACACCATATATTTT
TRBJ1-6	TRBV28	TRBD1	NA	CAADRNDSPLHF	TGTGCCGCGGACAGGAACGATTCACCCCTCCACTTT
TRBJ1-1	TRBV7-9	NA	few	CASSHQTGNTEAFF	TGTGCCAGCAGCCATCAGACAGGGAACACTGAAGCTTTCTTT